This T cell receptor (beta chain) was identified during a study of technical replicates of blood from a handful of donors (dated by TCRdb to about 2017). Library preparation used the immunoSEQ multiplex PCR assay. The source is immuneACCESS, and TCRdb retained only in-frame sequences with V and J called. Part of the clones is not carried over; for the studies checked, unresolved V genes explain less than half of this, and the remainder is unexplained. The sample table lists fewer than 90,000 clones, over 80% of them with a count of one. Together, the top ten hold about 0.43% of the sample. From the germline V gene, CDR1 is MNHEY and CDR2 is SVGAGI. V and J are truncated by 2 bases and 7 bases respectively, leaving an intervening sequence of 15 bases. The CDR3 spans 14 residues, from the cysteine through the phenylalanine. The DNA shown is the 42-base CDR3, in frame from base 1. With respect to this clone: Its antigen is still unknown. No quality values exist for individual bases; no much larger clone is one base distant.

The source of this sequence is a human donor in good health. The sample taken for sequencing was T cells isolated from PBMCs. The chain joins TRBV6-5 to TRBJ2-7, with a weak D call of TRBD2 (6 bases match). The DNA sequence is TGTGCCAGCAGTTACGCGACGACTAGGGTTGAGCAGTACTTC. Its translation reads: CASSYATTRVEQYF.